This T cell receptor (beta chain) was sequenced for a study of OX40 agonist ivuxolimab in advanced cancers. About the study: Cohort: about 82% men, mean age about 62, aged about 23 to 79. Prior therapy, whether anti-PD-1, anti-PD-L1 or anti-CTLA-4, was allowed, and roughly 40% had some.

V was pared by 2 bases and J by 1 base, with 8 bases between. Germline-derived CDR1 and CDR2 are LGHNA and YSLEER. This CDR3 spans 14 amino acids. Generated by immunoSEQ multiplex PCR, the TCRdb table keeps only in-frame clones and is missing some. Of tens of thousands of clones in the sample, 85% were seen once. The study, taken as a whole, reports: Among the lowest peripheral clonal expansion occurred in 0.1-3.0 mg/kg partial responders. There were, on average, more expanded clones in CD8+ T cells than in CD4+.

About this clone itself: Its cognate antigen is unknown.

The genes are TRBV4-3 and TRBJ1-1; D gene uncertain. The TCR comes from an adult with an advanced solid tumor such as melanoma, head and neck, liver or kidney cancer. The sequences come from CD4+ or CD8+ T cells sorted from blood, collected in a trial of the OX40 agonist ivuxolimab. This CDR3 reads CASSQLAENTEAFF. The DNA of the CDR3 is TGCGCCAGCAGCCAACTGGCCGAGAACACTGAAGCTTTCTTT.